One sample yielded the 22 T cell receptor beta chains listed below, sequenced in a study of human T cells and chemical hapten exposure. TCRdb processed the RACE reads anew with MiXCR; each CDR3 protein has one entry. The data show under 90,000 distinct CDR3 sequences, with over 8.5% seen just once and approximately 1.5% held by the top ten. Time point given: healthy volunteer bleed at 6 weeks. Unfractionated whole blood was the source from which total RNA was extracted. The sequenced sample was whole blood. These receptors all come from a male donor in good health. Some clones in this sample may be carry-over from other donors' samples.

There are many counts of this clonotype. This chain uses TRBV20-1 with TRBJ1-4; D is unclear. CDR1 is DFQATT and CDR2 is SNEGSKA in the germline V gene (reference sequence). The CDR3 consists of 12 residues. With 6 bases removed from V and 6 bases from J, the gap between germline ends came to 11 bases. CDR3 residues: CSASRDDEKLFF. Written as DNA, the CDR3 is TGCAGTGCCAGCAGAGATGATGAAAAACTGTTTTTT.

The V gene is TRBV27, the J gene TRBJ2-7; the D is unclear. From germline, CDR1 is MNHEY and CDR2 SMNVEV (reference sequence). The CDR3 consists of 13 residues. V was cut by 2 bases and J by 0 bases, with 5 bases left in between. DNA for the CDR3: TGTGCCAGCAGTTTAGACGTCTCCTACGAGCAGTACTTC. This codes for CASSLDVSYEQYF.

This clonotype has a single count. The rearrangement uses TRBV7-2 and TRBJ1-2; D is ambiguous. Germline CDR1 and CDR2: SGHTA and FQGNSA. Trimming stripped 1 base from V and 3 bases from J, with 6 bases between. This CDR3 comprises 13 residues. CDR3: CASSLDNDYGYTF. CDR3 in DNA: TGTGCCAGCAGCTTAGACAACGACTATGGCTACACCTTC.

This clonotype was found a few times. The rearrangement uses TRBV12-3 or TRBV12-4 and TRBJ2-7, with 12 positions matching TRBD1. V was clipped by 3 bases and J by 4 bases; unmatched bases: 19. The CDR3 has 20 amino acids. The CDR3 protein is CASSLGTNIVGTGGLYEQYF. CDR3 bases: TGTGCCAGCAGTTTGGGGACTAACATTGTGGGGACAGGGGGCTTATACGAGCAGTACTTC.

This clonotype was detected a few times. The CDR3 coding sequence is TGTGCCAGCAGTGTCAGACAGGGGAACACTGAAGCTTTCTTT. This gives the protein CASSVRQGNTEAFF. The chain employs TRBV6-1 and TRBJ1-1; 7 bases match TRBD1. The CDR3 sequence is 14 residues long. Germline CDR1 and CDR2: MNHNS and SASEGT. V dropped 4 bases and J dropped 1; count of bases not matched to a gene: 3.

This clonotype was counted between two and nine times. V usage is TRBV6-6 and J usage is TRBJ2-1, with 9 bases matching TRBD2. The CDR3 sequence is 15 residues long. CDR1 and CDR2 (germline): MNHNY, SVGAGI (reference sequence). V trimming: 6 bases; J trimming: 4 bases; junction bases outside the gene matches: 7. CDR3 protein: CASRSSGGLYNEQFF. The CDR3 region has the DNA TGTGCCAGCAGATCCAGCGGGGGGCTATACAATGAGCAGTTCTTC.

The CDR3 DNA reads TGCGCCAGCAGCTTGGCTCCGGGGACTAGCACAGATACGCAGTATTTT. Translation: CASSLAPGTSTDTQYF. The rearrangement links TRBV5-1 to TRBJ2-3; tentatively, D is TRBD2 (6 bases). Trimming pared 0 bases from V and 0 bases from J, leaving 11 bases between. The CDR3 extends over 16 amino acids. Germline values: CDR1 SGHRS, CDR2 YFSETQ.

This clonotype was counted only a few times. The chain carries TRBV6-5 and TRBJ1-4; the D gene is possibly TRBD1 (5 bases). Germline V gene sequence: CDR1 MNHEY, CDR2 SVGAGI. Trimming stripped 5 bases from V and 2 bases from J, with 12 bases between. The length of the CDR3 is 15 residues. CDR3: CASSARGITNEKLFF. The CDR3 DNA reads as TGTGCCAGCAGTGCTCGGGGCATCACTAATGAAAAACTGTTTTTT.

This clonotype turned up a few times. The CDR3 is CASSLYAQRENIQYF. For the CDR3, the DNA is TGTGCCAGCAGTTTATATGCCCAGCGGGAGAACATTCAGTACTTC. The genes are TRBV27 and TRBJ2-4; 8 bases fit TRBD2. CDR3 length: 15 residues. Losses at the gene ends were 1 base for V and 7 bases for J; bases not matched to a gene: 6. In germline, CDR1 is MNHEY, CDR2 SMNVEV (reference sequence).

V usage is TRBV25-1 and J usage is TRBJ1-1; no clear D gene. The germline gives CDR1 MGHDK, CDR2 SYGVNS. The V gene lost 0 bases and the J gene lost 1 base, with 6 bases spanning the gap. The CDR3 consists of 14 residues. The CDR3 loop is CASSEYAANTEAFF. CDR3 bases: TGTGCCAGCAGTGAATATGCGGCGAACACTGAAGCTTTCTTT.

The chain couples TRBV7-9 to TRBJ1-4; D possibly corresponds to TRBD1 (5 bases). V was cut by 6 bases and J by 2 bases, with 16 bases left in between. This CDR3 is 16 amino acids long. CDR1 and CDR2 from the germline V gene are SEHNR and FQNEAQ (reference sequence). CDR3 DNA sequence: TGTGCCAGCAGATCCGGGACGAAATCGACTAATGAAAAACTGTTTTTT. This sequence encodes CASRSGTKSTNEKLFF.

This clonotype was seen repeatedly, ten times or more. The J gene is TRBJ2-3, the V gene TRBV10-2; TRBD1 aligns across 11 bases. The V gene end was trimmed by 10 bases and the J gene end by 3 bases; junction bases not matched to a gene: 9. This CDR3 comprises 15 residues. The V gene's germline CDR1 is WSHSY and CDR2 SAAADI. Here the CDR3 DNA reads TGCGCCACCATATCCCGGGACAGGGGGACAGATACGCAGTATTTT. Its translation: CATISRDRGTDTQYF.

The chain carries TRBV6-2 or TRBV6-3 and TRBJ1-1; 9 bases map to TRBD1. The CDR3 sequence is 14 residues long. Trimming cost V 4 bases and J 5 bases; bases outside gene matches: 5. Germline CDR1 reads MNHEY; CDR2 reads SVGEGT. The CDR3 nucleotides are TGTGCCAGCAGTTTCCACAGGGGGCGGACTGAAGCTTTCTTT. It codes for CASSFHRGRTEAFF.

V is TRBV13 and J is TRBJ2-1, with 7 bases that match TRBD1. Germline loops: CDR1 PRHDT, CDR2 FYEKMQ (reference sequence). J lost 2 bases, V lost 4 bases, and 5 bases had no gene match. The CDR3 totals 15 residues. The CDR3 sequence is CASSSRTGAYNEQFF. CDR3 nucleotides: TGTGCCAGCAGCTCCCGGACAGGCGCCTACAATGAGCAGTTCTTC.

This clonotype appeared many times. The J gene is TRBJ2-7, the V gene TRBV3-1; no definite D call. Germline CDR1 LGHDT, CDR2 YNNKEL (reference sequence). V lost 3 bases to trimming and J lost 3 bases, with 9 bases between them. This CDR3 comprises 13 residues. The CDR3 nucleotides read TGTGCCAGCAGCCAGGGCCAACGCTACGAGCAGTACTTC. The encoded protein is CASSQGQRYEQYF.

The sample holds many counts of this clonotype. The chain employs TRBV20-1 and TRBJ2-3; no definite D call. The CDR3 loop spans 15 amino acids. Germline lookup yields CDR1 DFQATT and CDR2 SNEGSKA (reference sequence). The V end was cut by 0 bases, the J end by 0 bases, with 10 bases between. Here the CDR3 DNA reads TGCAGTGCTAGAGATGAGGCTTCTAGCACAGATACGCAGTATTTT. This translates into CSARDEASSTDTQYF.

This clonotype was recorded many times. This chain links TRBV5-5 with TRBJ1-5; D might be TRBD1 (5 bases). V was clipped by 1 base and J by 1 base, with 9 bases between them. Germline V CDR1 and CDR2: SGHKS, YYEKEE (reference sequence). The CDR3 totals 15 residues. In DNA, the CDR3 is TGTGCCAGCAGCTTGAAAGGGGCGAGCAATCAGCCCCAGCATTTT. Translated: CASSLKGASNQPQHF.

The rearrangement links TRBV12-3 or TRBV12-4 to TRBJ2-4; 7 bases align to TRBD1. The ends lost 6 bases at V and 6 bases at J; junction bases unmatched: 29. This CDR3 comprises 21 residues. This CDR3 reads CASSSPTPGGQGNMIPNIQYF. DNA for the CDR3: TGTGCCAGCAGCTCCCCTACCCCAGGGGGTCAGGGCAATATGATCCCAAACATTCAGTACTTC.

This clonotype was recorded many times. The gene calls are TRBV4-1 and TRBJ1-2; D not resolved. CDR3 length: 13 amino acids. Germline loops: CDR1 MGHRA, CDR2 YSYEKL. V lost 4 bases to trimming and J lost 5 bases, with 11 bases between them. As DNA, the CDR3 is TGCGCCAGCAGCCGACCGGGATCTTATGGCTACACCTTC. Protein product: CASSRPGSYGYTF.

This clonotype turned up a few times. The chain carries TRBV7-2 and TRBJ2-5; D possibly corresponds to TRBD2 (6 bases). CDR1 is SGHTA and CDR2 is FQGNSA in the germline V gene. The CDR3 is 18 residues long. Trimming removed 1 base at V and 5 bases at J, with 23 bases between. The CDR3 spells CASSLVSYEEEGLETQYF. The CDR3 nucleotides read TGTGCCAGCAGCTTAGTTTCGTACGAGGAGGAGGGCCTGGAGACCCAGTACTTC.

The gene calls are TRBV25-1 and TRBJ1-5, with D perhaps matching TRBD1 (6 bases). Trimming pared 5 bases from V and 4 bases from J, leaving 9 bases between. Germline values: CDR1 MGHDK, CDR2 SYGVNS. The CDR3 is 13 residues long. The CDR3 here is CASSPGANQPQHF. The DNA for the CDR3 is TGTGCCAGCAGTCCGGGGGCGAATCAGCCCCAGCATTTT.

The chain combines TRBV6-2 or TRBV6-3 with TRBJ2-1; D unresolved. Trimming pared 6 bases from V and 0 bases from J, leaving 12 bases between. The CDR3 loop spans 15 amino acids. The germline CDR1 and CDR2 sequences are MNHEY and SVGEGT. CDR3 bases: TGTGCCAGCAGCCCCGGCCCCAGCTCCTACAATGAGCAGTTCTTC. As protein: CASSPGPSSYNEQFF.